What follows are 27 T cell receptor beta chains derived from one specimen sequenced in a study of T cell clones after liver transplantation. Profiled with immunoSEQ multiplex PCR; TCRdb holds only in-frame clones, not every one. The profile shows 70,000 to 85,000 clones, roughly 80% of them singletons. The sequencing used CD4+ T cells from blood, collected before liver transplant. The source is a human donor who received a liver transplant.

The V and J genes are TRBV5-1 and TRBJ2-1; the match to TRBD2 covers 9 bases. The germline V gene has CDR1 SGHRS and CDR2 YFSETQ. With V trimmed by 2 bases and J by 2 bases, 5 bases remained unmatched. The CDR3 has 16 amino acids. CDR3 nucleotides: TGCGCCAGCAGCTTCGGGGTAGCGGGAGCCTACAATGAGCAGTTCTTC. It specifies CASSFGVAGAYNEQFF.

This clone was found a few times. The chain combines TRBV28 with TRBJ1-3; no reliable D call. The V and J ends lost 5 bases and 4 bases respectively, with 9 bases between them. There are 13 residues in the CDR3. CDR1 is MDHEN and CDR2 is SYDVKM in the germline V gene. CDR3 amino acids: CASSLEYGNTIYF. CDR3 coding DNA: TGTGCCAGCAGTCTGGAGTACGGAAACACCATATATTTT. Based on the CDR3 plus reference TRBV28 and TRBJ1-3, the full variable domain is DVKVTQSSRYLVKRTGEKVFLECVQDMDHENMFWYRQDPGLGLRLIYFSYDVKMKEKGDIPEGYSVSREKKERFSLILESASTNQTSMYLCASSLEYGNTIYFGEGSWLTVV.

The chain uses TRBV4-1 and TRBJ1-1; 7 nucleotides line up with TRBD1. Germline V gives CDR1 MGHRA, CDR2 YSYEKL. V shed 2 bases and J 3 bases; nucleotides not matched to a gene: 6. The CDR3 length is 15 residues. CDR3 in DNA: TGCGCCAGCAGCCAACAAAACAGGGGTCACACTGAAGCTTTCTTT. Protein product: CASSQQNRGHTEAFF.

CDR3 in amino acids: CASYHSPGQGAYYGYTF. The CDR3 DNA sequence: TGTGCCAGCTACCACTCCCCGGGACAGGGGGCGTACTATGGCTACACCTTC. The chain combines TRBV28 with TRBJ1-2; TRBD1 matches 12 bases. The CDR3 has 17 amino acids. Trimming took 8 bases from V and 3 from J; bases not matched to a gene: 13. Per germline, CDR1 MDHEN and CDR2 SYDVKM.

This clone was counted between two and nine times. The J gene is TRBJ2-2, the V gene TRBV18; TRBD2 matches 10 bases. The CDR3 has 16 amino acids. Germline CDR1 reads KGHSH; CDR2 reads LQKENI. Trimming took 1 base from V and 7 from J; bases not matched to a gene: 6. The CDR3 here is CASSPQAGGPSGELFF. CDR3 sequence (DNA): TGTGCCAGCTCACCACAAGCGGGAGGGCCAAGCGGGGAGCTGTTTTTT.

Comment on this clone: At one of its ends the junction is not consistent with the germline gene, which may arise from a read error. The chain is built from TRBV7-9 and TRBJ2-7; no clear D gene. Germline V gives CDR1 SEHNR, CDR2 FQNEAQ (reference sequence). The CDR3 runs 11 residues. In nucleotides, the CDR3 is TGTGCCAGCAGCATTCAATATAAGGTCCACTTC. Its protein product is CASSIQYKVHF.

This chain uses TRBV6-6 with TRBJ1-1, with a tentative D call TRBD1 (6 bases). Trimming removed 6 bases at V and 1 base at J, with 9 bases between. The CDR3 length is 13 residues. Per the germline V gene, CDR1 is MNHNY and CDR2 is SVGAGI (reference sequence). The CDR3 nucleotides are TGTGCCAGCAGAGTAGGGGGGAACACTGAAGCTTTCTTT. Protein: CASRVGGNTEAFF.

V gene TRBV10-3 combines with J gene TRBJ1-5; D gene uncertain. The V end lost 0 bases, the J end lost 7 bases, and 7 bases lay between the germline ends. Germline V gene lookup returns CDR1 ENHRY and CDR2 SYGVKD. The CDR3 totals 13 residues. This chain's CDR3 is CAISESDVQPQHF. As DNA, the CDR3 is TGTGCCATCAGTGAGTCGGATGTACAGCCCCAGCATTTT.

This clone has a single count. V gene TRBV5-6 combines with J gene TRBJ1-2; D may be TRBD1 (6 bases). The germline V and J ends were trimmed by 4 bases and 4 bases, with 17 bases remaining between them. The CDR3 totals 15 residues. CDR1 and CDR2 from the germline V gene are SGHDT and YYEEEE. The chain's CDR3 is CASSPRRGFGYGYTF. The CDR3 DNA follows: TGTGCCAGCAGCCCTAGAAGGGGGTTCGGCTATGGCTACACCTTC.

The J gene is TRBJ1-5, the V gene TRBV2, with a weak D call TRBD1 (5 bases). Germline CDR1 is SNHLY and CDR2 is FYNNEI. The CDR3 is 17 amino acids. V lost 1 base and J 4 bases, leaving 17 bases between the germline ends. The CDR3 sequence: CASSEGGGYGRNQPQHF. The CDR3 DNA follows: TGTGCCAGCAGTGAAGGGGGGGGTTATGGAAGGAATCAGCCCCAGCATTTT.

This clone was counted a single time. The V call is TRBV5-1, the J call TRBJ2-5, with unresolved D. Germline V CDR1 and CDR2: SGHRS, YFSETQ. Trimming took 0 bases from V and 6 from J, leaving 12 bases between them. The CDR3 is 14 residues long. CDR3 sequence: CASSLEADVKTQYF. Here the CDR3 DNA reads TGCGCCAGCAGCTTGGAGGCGGACGTGAAGACCCAGTACTTC.

This rearrangement joins TRBV6-6 to TRBJ1-2; weak D call: TRBD1 (6 bases). Trimming stripped 2 bases from V and 3 bases from J, with 7 bases between. Germline values: CDR1 MNHNY, CDR2 SVGAGI (reference sequence). This CDR3 region has 13 residues. In nucleotides, the CDR3 is TGTGCCAGCAGTTACAACAGGGACTATGGCTACACCTTC. Its translation is CASSYNRDYGYTF.

The chain uses TRBV5-1 and TRBJ2-5, with 9 positions matching TRBD2. V lost 1 base to trimming and J lost 5 bases; unmatched junction nucleotides: 6. CDR3 size: 15 residues. CDR1 and CDR2 (germline): SGHRS, YFSETQ. In DNA form, the CDR3 reads TGCGCCAGCAGCTTGTTCGCGGGAGGGAGGGAGACCCAGTACTTC. Translated: CASSLFAGGRETQYF.

J is TRBJ1-2 and V is TRBV11-2; possibly TRBD1 for D (6 bases). CDR1 and CDR2 (germline): SGHAT, FQNNGV. The CDR3 runs to 15 residues. Trimming left V 0 bases short and J 8 bases short, with 16 bases between. The CDR3 nucleotides read TGTGCCAGCAGCTTAGATCTGTGGGGGCGTATGGGCTACACCTTC. Encoded protein: CASSLDLWGRMGYTF.

A remark on this clone: The sample carries other DNA sequences with the same CDR3. The chain employs TRBV18 and TRBJ2-7; D gene ambiguous. The germline V gene encodes CDR1 KGHSH and CDR2 LQKENI. There are 12 residues in the CDR3. Trimming stripped 1 base from V and 1 base from J, with 2 bases between. CDR3 nucleotides: TGTGCCAGCTCACCACAATCCTACGAGCAGTACTTC. This sequence encodes CASSPQSYEQYF.

V gene TRBV27 combines with J gene TRBJ2-1, with 9 bases aligning to TRBD1. Trimming removed 4 bases from V and 8 bases from J; junction bases left unmatched: 18. From germline, CDR1 is MNHEY and CDR2 SMNVEV (reference sequence). This CDR3 has 18 residues. The CDR3 bases are TGTGCCAGCAGTTGGAATTGGTTCTCGGGACAGGGAAGAGATGAGCAGTTCTTC. Residues: CASSWNWFSGQGRDEQFF.

This clone was observed a single time. The chain combines TRBV2 with TRBJ2-1; 12 nucleotides agree with TRBD2. V gave up 4 bases and J gave up 6 bases; unmatched junction bases: 4. This CDR3 has 15 residues. Germline V gene lookup returns CDR1 SNHLY and CDR2 FYNNEI. The CDR3 nucleotides are TGTGCCAGCAGTGTGGGACTAGCGGGCCTCAATGAGCAGTTCTTC. Its translation: CASSVGLAGLNEQFF. Supplemented by reference TRBV2 and TRBJ2-1, the full variable domain reads EPEVTQTPSHQVTQMGQEVILRCVPISNHLYFYWYRQILGQKVEFLVSFYNNEISEKSEIFDDQFSVERPDGSNFTLKIRSTKLEDSAMYFCASSVGLAGLNEQFFGPGTRLTVL.

This chain connects TRBV27 to TRBJ2-6, with unresolved D. Deletions cut 4 bases from V and 4 bases from J, with 11 bases between. Germline V gives CDR1 MNHEY, CDR2 SMNVEV (reference sequence). The CDR3 extends over 15 amino acids. CDR3 residues: CASSSMKRGANVLTF. CDR3 sequence (DNA): TGTGCCAGCAGTTCTATGAAAAGGGGGGCCAACGTCCTGACTTTC. Full variable domain (rest looked up from reference TRBV27 and TRBJ2-6): EAQVTQNPRYLITVTGKKLTVTCSQNMNHEYMSWYRQDPGLGLRQIYYSMNVEVTDKGDVPEGYKVSRKEKRNFPLILESPSPNQTSLYFCASSSMKRGANVLTFGAGSRLTVL.

The V and J genes are TRBV5-1 and TRBJ2-3; TRBD2 agrees at 14 bases. The CDR3 length is 16 residues. V lost 4 bases and J lost 6; bases outside the gene matches: 7. Germline loops: CDR1 SGHRS, CDR2 YFSETQ. CDR3: CASSPGLAGAPDTQYF. The DNA of the CDR3 is TGCGCCAGCAGCCCGGGACTAGCGGGAGCCCCCGATACGCAGTATTTT.

This clone has a handful of counts. This chain links TRBV5-4 with TRBJ2-7; 8 positions match TRBD2. J was trimmed by 2 bases and V by 4 bases; bases with no gene match: 8. The CDR3 is 15 residues long. Germline loops: CDR1 SGHNT, CDR2 YYREEE (reference sequence). CDR3: CASSPEGSGAYEQYF. The CDR3 region has the DNA TGTGCCAGCAGCCCGGAGGGTAGCGGGGCCTACGAGCAGTACTTC.

The V call is TRBV7-2, the J call TRBJ2-2, with D possibly matching TRBD2 (6 bases). Germline-derived CDR1 and CDR2 are SGHTA and FQGNSA. This CDR3 has 17 residues. Trimming stripped 8 bases from V and 0 bases from J, with 19 bases between. The CDR3 DNA follows: TGTGCCAGCCTACTCACGGGGACTGTCGCGAACACCGGGGAGCTGTTTTTT. Protein: CASLLTGTVANTGELFF. Full variable domain (missing parts from reference TRBV7-2 and TRBJ2-2): GAGVSQSPSNKVTEKGKDVELRCDPISGHTALYWYRQSLGQGLEFLIYFQGNSAPDKSGLPSDRFSAERTGGSVSTLTIQRTQQEDSAVYLCASLLTGTVANTGELFFGEGSRLTVL.

The chain joins TRBV4-3 to TRBJ2-2, with TRBD1 as a possible D gene (6 bases). The V and J ends lost 4 bases and 0 bases respectively, with 18 bases between them. This CDR3 region has 18 residues. The V gene's germline CDR1 is LGHNA and CDR2 YSLEER. The CDR3 region has the DNA TGCGCCAGCAGCCGAGAACCGGGACACATGACGAACACCGGGGAGCTGTTTTTT. This codes for CASSREPGHMTNTGELFF.

The rearrangement uses TRBV6-5 and TRBJ2-7; the D gene is possibly TRBD1 (5 bases). CDR3 size: 15 residues. The V and J ends lost 5 bases and 2 bases respectively, with 16 bases between them. The germline V gene encodes CDR1 MNHEY and CDR2 SVGAGI. This CDR3 reads CASSPAGARAYEQYF. In DNA, the CDR3 is TGTGCCAGCAGTCCTGCTGGGGCGAGAGCCTACGAGCAGTACTTC.

The rearrangement joins TRBV4-1 to TRBJ2-3, with 9 bases fitting TRBD2. The CDR3 is 18 amino acids. CDR1 and CDR2 from the germline V gene are MGHRA and YSYEKL. The ends lost 1 base at V and 3 bases at J; junction bases unmatched: 11. The CDR3 DNA reads as TGCGCCAGCAGCCAAGGAAGATCCGGGCTAGCGGGGACAGATACGCAGTATTTT. It yields the protein CASSQGRSGLAGTDTQYF.

The CDR3 sequence: CASSLDLQENTEAFF. DNA of the CDR3: TGTGCCAGCAGCTTAGATCTACAGGAGAACACTGAAGCTTTCTTT. The rearrangement joins TRBV7-2 to TRBJ1-1; D is possibly TRBD1 (5 bases). Per germline, CDR1 SGHTA and CDR2 FQGNSA. The ends were cut back, 1 base at V and 1 base at J, with 10 bases in the middle. CDR3 length equals 15 residues.

J is TRBJ2-2 and V is TRBV7-2; tentatively, D is TRBD1 (6 bases). The CDR3 totals 17 residues. V dropped 7 bases and J dropped 3 bases, with 21 bases sitting between them. From germline, CDR1 is SGHTA and CDR2 FQGNSA. This chain's CDR3 is CASTQGPGRGDTGELFF. The CDR3 nucleotides read TGTGCCAGCACCCAGGGGCCAGGAAGGGGAGACACCGGGGAGCTGTTTTTT.

J is TRBJ1-1 and V is TRBV7-9; D is ambiguous. V lost 5 bases to trimming and J lost 3 bases, with 13 bases between them. Germline assignment: CDR1 SEHNR and CDR2 FQNEAQ (reference sequence). This CDR3 spans 14 amino acids. This chain's CDR3 is CASSLPGGDTEAFF. Here the CDR3 DNA reads TGTGCCAGCAGCCTCCCCGGCGGAGACACTGAAGCTTTCTTT.